This TCR beta chain was obtained from a study of blood T cell repertoires in COVID-19. Sequencing was performed with immunoSEQ multiplex PCR; in TCRdb, only in-frame clones are kept and a portion is missing. The data show about 92,000 clones, 85% seen once. The specimen was peripheral blood. The source is a man at least 80 years old with acute or convalescent COVID-19.

CDR3 sequence reads: CASSEAPSRAGEEQYF. DNA of the CDR3: TGTGCCAGCAGTGAAGCCCCAAGCAGGGCCGGTGAGGAGCAGTACTTC. The chain couples TRBV2 to TRBJ2-7; a weak D match, TRBD1 (5 bases). V was trimmed by 0 bases and J by 7 bases, leaving 19 bases between them. Germline CDR1 SNHLY, CDR2 FYNNEI. The CDR3 is 16 residues long.